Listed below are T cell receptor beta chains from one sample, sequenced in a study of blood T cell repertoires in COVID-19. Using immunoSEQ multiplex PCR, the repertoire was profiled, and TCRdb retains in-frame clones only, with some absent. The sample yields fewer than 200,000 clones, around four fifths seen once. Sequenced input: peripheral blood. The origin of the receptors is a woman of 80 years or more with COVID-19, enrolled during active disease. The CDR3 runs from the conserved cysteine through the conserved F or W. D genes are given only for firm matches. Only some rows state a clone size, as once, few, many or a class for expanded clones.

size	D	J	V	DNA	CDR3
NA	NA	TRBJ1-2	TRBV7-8	TGTGCCAGCAGCTTAGAAACAGCTAACTATGGCTACACCTTC	CASSLETANYGYTF
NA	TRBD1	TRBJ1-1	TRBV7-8	TGTGCCAGCAGCTTGGGGACAGTGAACACTGAAGCTTTCTTT	CASSLGTVNTEAFF
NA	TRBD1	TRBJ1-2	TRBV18	TGTGCCAGCTCACCCACCACGTCAGGGACAGCCTATGGCTACACCTTC	CASSPTTSGTAYGYTF
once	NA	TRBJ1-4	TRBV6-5	TGTGCCAGCAATAAGGGGGTGGAAAAACTGTTTTTT	CASNKGVEKLFF
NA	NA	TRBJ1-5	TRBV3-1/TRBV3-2	TGTGCCAGCAGCCAAGCCGGGCAGCCCCAGCATTTT	CASSQAGQPQHF
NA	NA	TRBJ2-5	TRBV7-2	TGTGCCAGCAGCTCCTCCGAGACCCAGTACTTC	CASSSSETQYF
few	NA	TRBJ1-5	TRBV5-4	TGTGCCAGCAGCTTGAGGGGTCAGCCCCAGCATTTT	CASSLRGQPQHF
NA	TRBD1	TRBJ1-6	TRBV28	TGTGCCAGCAACTCCGGGACAGGGGGGAATTCACCCCTCCACTTT	CASNSGTGGNSPLHF
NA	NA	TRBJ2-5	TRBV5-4	TGTGCCAGCAGCGAACAGGGCTGGGGAGAGACCCAGTACTTC	CASSEQGWGETQYF
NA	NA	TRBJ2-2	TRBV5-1	TGCGCCAGCACCACCGGACAGCCTACTAGTAGGACCGGGGAGCTGTTTTTT	CASTTGQPTSRTGELFF
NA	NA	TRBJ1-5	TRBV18	TGTGCCAGCTCACCACCAGGGGGAGGCAATCAGCCCCAGCATTTT	CASSPPGGGNQPQHF
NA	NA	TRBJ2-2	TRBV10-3	TGTGCCATCAGTGAATATGAGAATACCGGGGAGCTGTTTTTT	CAISEYENTGELFF
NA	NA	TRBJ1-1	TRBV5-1	TGCGCCAGCAGCTTGCACAGTTTAACTGAAGCTTTCTTT	CASSLHSLTEAFF
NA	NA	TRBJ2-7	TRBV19	TGTGCCAGTAGTATCGGGGGACTCTCCTACGAGCAGTACTTC	CASSIGGLSYEQYF
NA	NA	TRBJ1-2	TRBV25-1	TGTGCCAGCAGTGATGTTGGGGGCCGAGGTACTAACTATGGCTACACCTTC	CASSDVGGRGTNYGYTF
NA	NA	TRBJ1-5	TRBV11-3	TGTGCCAGCAGCTTAGGGGACATCGATACCCTCCATAGCAATCAGCCCCAGCATTTT	CASSLGDIDTLHSNQPQHF
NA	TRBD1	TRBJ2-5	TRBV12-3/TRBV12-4	TGTGCCAGCATGAGGCAGGGGGTAGAGACCCAGTACTTC	CASMRQGVETQYF
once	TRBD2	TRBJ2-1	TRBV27	TGTGCCAGCAGTGAACGACGGGGCGCTCGGGGGGGGCAGTTCTTC	CASSERRGARGGQFF
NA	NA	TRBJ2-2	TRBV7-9	TGTGCCAGCAGCTTCCCGTCCGGGATCACCGGGGAGCTGTTTTTT	CASSFPSGITGELFF
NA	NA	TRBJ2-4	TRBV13	TGTGCCAGCAGCCCCAGGCTAGCCAAAAACATTCAGTACTTC	CASSPRLAKNIQYF
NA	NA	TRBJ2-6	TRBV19	TGTGCCAGTACCAGGGCAGCAGGGGCCAACGTCCTGACTTTC	CASTRAAGANVLTF
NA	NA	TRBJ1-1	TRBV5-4	TGTGCCAGCAGCTTCAAGAAACAGGGGAACACTGAAGCTTTCTTT	CASSFKKQGNTEAFF
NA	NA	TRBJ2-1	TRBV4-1	TGCGCCAGCAGCCGGGGATCCCTAGCTGGTATTGACAATGAGCAGTTCTTC	CASSRGSLAGIDNEQFF
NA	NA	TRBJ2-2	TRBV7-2	TGTGCCAGCAGGCAGGCGGCGGGCACCGGGGAGCTGTTTTTT	CASRQAAGTGELFF
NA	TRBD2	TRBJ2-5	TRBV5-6	TGTGCCAGCAGCCAAGCGGGGGGGCCAGTAGAGACCCAGTACTTC	CASSQAGGPVETQYF
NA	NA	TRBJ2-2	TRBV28	TGTGCCAGCGCTGTATTGGACATCGGGGAGCTGTTTTTT	CASAVLDIGELFF
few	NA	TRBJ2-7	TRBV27	TGTGCCAGCAGCCTGACAGTCAGCTCCTACGAGCAGTACTTC	CASSLTVSSYEQYF
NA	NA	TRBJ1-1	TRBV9	TGTGCCAGCAGCGCGGGACAACCAAACACTGAAGCTTTCTTT	CASSAGQPNTEAFF
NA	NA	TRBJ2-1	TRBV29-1	TGCAGCGTTGACGTCGGGTACAATGAGCAGTTCTTC	CSVDVGYNEQFF
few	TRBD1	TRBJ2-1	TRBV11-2	TGTGCCAGCAGCTTAACCGGGACAGTAGCCTCTGAGCAGTTCTTC	CASSLTGTVASEQFF
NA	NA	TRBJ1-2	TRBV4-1	TGCGCCAGCAGCCAATCCTCCGGGATCTATACCTATGGCTACACCTTC	CASSQSSGIYTYGYTF
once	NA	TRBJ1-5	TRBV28	TGTGCCAGCAGTAACCTCTCGCGTCAGCCCCAGCATTTT	CASSNLSRQPQHF
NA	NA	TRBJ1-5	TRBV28	TGTGCCAGCAGTTCCCTCAGGGGTGGCAATCAGCCCCAGCATTTT	CASSSLRGGNQPQHF
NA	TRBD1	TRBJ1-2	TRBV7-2	TGTGCCAGCAGCCCTGACAGGGCTAACTATGGCTACACCTTC	CASSPDRANYGYTF
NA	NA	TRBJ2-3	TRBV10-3	TGTGCCATCAGTGACTCCACAGATACGCAGTATTTT	CAISDSTDTQYF
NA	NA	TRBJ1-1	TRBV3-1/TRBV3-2	TGTGCCAGCAGCCGGAGGGGCAGCCAAGAAGCTTTCTTT	CASSRRGSQEAFF
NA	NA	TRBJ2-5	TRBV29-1	TGCAGCGTTGTTTTGCAGGGGCCGACCCAGTACTTC	CSVVLQGPTQYF
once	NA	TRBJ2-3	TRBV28	TGTGCCAGCAGTTTAGCCGGATCAGGGACAGATACGCAGTATTTT	CASSLAGSGTDTQYF
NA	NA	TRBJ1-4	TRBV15	TGTGCCACCGTACAGGCCCCTGCAACTAATGAAAAACTGTTTTTT	CATVQAPATNEKLFF
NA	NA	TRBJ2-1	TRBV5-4	TGTGCCAGCAGCCCAGGGGTGGCAAGCTACAATGAGCAGTTCTTC	CASSPGVASYNEQFF
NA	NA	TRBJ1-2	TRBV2	TGTGCCATCCCGGGGGGGGATGGCTACACCTTC	CAIPGGDGYTF
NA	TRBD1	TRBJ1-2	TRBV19	TGTGCCAGTAGTAACCTCCCACAGGGGAACTATGGCTACACCTTC	CASSNLPQGNYGYTF
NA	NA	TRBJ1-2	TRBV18	TGTGCCAGCTCATCTTCGGGACAACCTGGTGACTATGGCTACACCTTC	CASSSSGQPGDYGYTF
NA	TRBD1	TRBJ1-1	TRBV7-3	TGTGCCAGCAGCGACAGGGCAGGGTCTGAAGCTTTCTTT	CASSDRAGSEAFF
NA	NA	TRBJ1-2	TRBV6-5	TGTGCCAGCAGGACTTATGGCTACACCTTC	CASRTYGYTF
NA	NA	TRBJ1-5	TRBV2	TGTGCCAGCAGTTCTATGGCGGATCAGCCCCAGCATTTT	CASSSMADQPQHF
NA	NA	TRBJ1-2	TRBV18	TGTGCCAGCTCACCAGGCCCCGATAACTATGGCTACACCTTC	CASSPGPDNYGYTF
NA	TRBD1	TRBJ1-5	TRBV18	TGTGCCAGCTCACCGGGGACAGGACTTAGCAATCAGCCCCAGCATTTT	CASSPGTGLSNQPQHF
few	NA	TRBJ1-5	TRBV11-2	TGTGCCAGCAGCTTATGGGGGCAGCAGCCCCAGCATTTT	CASSLWGQQPQHF
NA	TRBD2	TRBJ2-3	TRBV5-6	TGTGCCAGCAGCTTGCCGGGGGGTGGAGATACGCAGTATTTT	CASSLPGGGDTQYF
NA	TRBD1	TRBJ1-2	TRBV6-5	TGTGCCAGCAGGCAGCCGGGACAGGGAGTTCATGGCTACACCTTC	CASRQPGQGVHGYTF
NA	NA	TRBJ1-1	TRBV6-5	TGTGCCAGCCCAGGACAGCGGTACACTGAAGCTTTCTTT	CASPGQRYTEAFF
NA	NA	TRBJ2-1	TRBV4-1	TGCGCCAGCAGTCGCCAAGTCCTCCGTCGGGGCAATGAGCAGTTCTTC	CASSRQVLRRGNEQFF
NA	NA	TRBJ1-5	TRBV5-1	TGCGCCAGCAGAAGTAGCCCCGATAATCAGCCCCAGCATTTT	CASRSSPDNQPQHF
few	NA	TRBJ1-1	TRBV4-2	TGTGCCAGCAGCCAAGATTCAGCGGGGGCGGGGACTGAAGCTTTCTTT	CASSQDSAGAGTEAFF
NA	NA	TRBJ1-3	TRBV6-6	TGTGCCAGCAGTTATCTCCGCGCGGGAAACACCATATATTTT	CASSYLRAGNTIYF
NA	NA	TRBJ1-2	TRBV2	TGTGCCAGCAGTGCCGACACGTGGGGCTACACCTTC	CASSADTWGYTF
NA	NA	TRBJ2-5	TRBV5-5	TGTGCCAGCAGCTTCATCCTTGGGGCGGAGACCCAGTACTTC	CASSFILGAETQYF